One and the same sample provided the 30 T cell receptor beta chains below, sequenced in a study of TET2 disruption in CD19-targeted CAR T cells. Treatment: autologous CTL019 cells: CD19 CAR with 4-1BB and CD3 zeta domains. Clones were read by immunoSEQ multiplex PCR, and TCRdb kept only the in-frame ones, dropping some. Recorded for this sample: roughly 26,000 clones. These receptors' targets are unknown. The sample was CD8- CAR+ T cells sorted from cultured blood T cells, taken for CD19 CAR T cell therapy. Subset noted: CD8-negative CAR-positive T cells from the infusion product. All receptors come from a man in his 70s with chronic lymphocytic leukemia.

On this clone: An end of the junction differs from the germline gene, which may be a read error. The sequenced fragment ends 3 residues before the CDR3 boundary, so the rest is inferred from the germline J gene. Other DNA sequences within the sample encode an identical CDR3. The chain recombines TRBV19 with TRBJ1-3, with TRBD1 matching over 8 bases. The germline V gene has CDR1 LNHDA and CDR2 SQIVND (reference sequence). The CDR3 spans 18 residues. CDR3 residues: CASIRGQGQVSSGNTIYF. The sequenced part of the CDR3 DNA is TGTGCCAGTATCCGCGGACAGGGCCAAGTTTCCTCTGGAAACACT.

Notes on this clone: The read stops 3 residues short of the end of the CDR3; the missing end is completed from the germline J gene. V usage is TRBV20-1 and J usage is TRBJ2-7; 9 bases align to TRBD1. Losses at the gene ends were 2 bases for V and 3 bases for J; bases not matched to a gene: 5. Germline assignment: CDR1 DFQATT and CDR2 SNEGSKA (reference sequence). The CDR3 loop spans 14 amino acids. Partial CDR3 DNA: TGCAGTGCTAGACCCGGACAGGGGAGCTACGAG. It codes for CSARPGQGSYE. The complete CDR3 protein is CSARPGQGSYEQYF.

On this clone itself: The read falls 3 residues short of the CDR3 end, and the missing part is taken from the germline J gene. The chain joins TRBV7-9 to TRBJ2-4; D perhaps matches TRBD1 (6 bases). CDR1 is SEHNR and CDR2 is FQNEAQ in the germline V gene (reference sequence). This CDR3 is 14 amino acids long. The sequenced CDR3 bases are TGTGCCAGCAGCCCGGGGCAGGGGAACTATGGT. Encoded protein: CASSPGQGNYG. Given in full, the CDR3 is CASSPGQGNYGQYF.

Comment on this clone: The read ends 3 residues before the CDR3 terminus; that terminus is restored from the germline J gene. This rearrangement joins TRBV7-2 to TRBJ1-2; D is ambiguous. The CDR3 is made up of 13 amino acids. Germline assignment: CDR1 SGHTA and CDR2 FQGNSA. CDR3 DNA, as far as it was read: TGTGCCAGCAGCTTAGCGGTCTCCTACGAC. Translated: CASSLAVSYD. In full, the CDR3 is CASSLAVSYDYTF.

Notes on this clone: The read comes to an end 3 residues before the CDR3 does, leaving the germline J gene to fill in the end. This chain connects TRBV5-1 to TRBJ2-3; weak D call: TRBD2 (5 bases). V lost 3 bases, J lost 4 bases, and 9 bases lay in between. Germline V gene lookup returns CDR1 SGHRS and CDR2 YFSETQ. CDR3 length equals 13 residues. CDR3 sequence reads: CASSSPGADTQYF. The covered CDR3 bases are TGCGCCAGCAGCTCCCCCGGGGCAGATACG.

Of note for this clone: The sequenced fragment ends 3 residues before the CDR3 boundary, so the rest is inferred from the germline J gene. The chain uses TRBV18 and TRBJ1-1, with D possibly being TRBD1 (5 bases). The CDR3 runs to 15 residues. V gave up 0 bases and J gave up 3 bases, with 11 bases separating them. Germline V gives CDR1 KGHSH, CDR2 LQKENI. Incomplete CDR3 DNA: TGTGCCAGCTCACCACCGAGCTTAGGGGACACTGAA. Residues: CASSPPSLGDTE. Given in full, the CDR3 is CASSPPSLGDTEAFF.

Turning to this clone: Read data end 3 residues before the CDR3 end; the end is taken from the germline J gene. The rearrangement links TRBV20-1 to TRBJ2-5; D possibly corresponds to TRBD2 (6 bases). Germline CDR1 is DFQATT and CDR2 is SNEGSKA (reference sequence). Trimming left V 4 bases short and J 3 bases short, with 12 bases between. The CDR3 loop spans 13 amino acids. Here the CDR3 reads CSATRWGEETQYF. The part of the CDR3 DNA that was read is TGCAGTGCTACCCGGTGGGGGGAAGAGACC.

A note on this clone: The read terminates 3 residues ahead of where the CDR3 ends, so the germline J gene completes it. This sequence joins TRBV3-1 (or the pseudogene TRBV3-2) and TRBJ2-7; D might be TRBD1 (6 bases). V lost 6 bases and J 4 bases, leaving 16 bases between the germline ends. Per germline, CDR1 LGHDT and CDR2 YNNKEL (reference sequence). The CDR3 covers 14 residues. This chain's CDR3 is CASSYTGNPYEQYF. The covered CDR3 bases are TGTGCCAGCAGTTATACAGGGAACCCTTACGAG.

Of note for this clone: The DNA ends 3 residues before the CDR3 does, and the rest of the CDR3 is filled in from the germline J gene. This chain joins TRBV7-3 and TRBJ1-2; TRBD1 matches 7 bases. This CDR3 has 15 residues. The V gene's germline CDR1 is SGHTA and CDR2 FQGTGA. J gave up 2 bases and V 5 bases, and 8 bases lay outside the gene matches. The CDR3 sequence is CASSPNRGPNYGYTF. The CDR3 bases that were read are TGTGCCAGCAGCCCGAACAGGGGACCCAACTATGGC.

As for this clone: The sequence runs out 3 residues before the end of the CDR3; the remainder is reconstructed from the germline J gene. The J gene is TRBJ1-2, the V gene TRBV6-1; D perhaps matches TRBD1 (5 bases). Germline assignment: CDR1 MNHNS and CDR2 SASEGT. The CDR3 has 14 residues. V lost 2 bases and J lost 6, with 13 bases in between. CDR3 sequence reads: CASSERQGLDGYTF. The CDR3 DNA, read in part, is TGTGCCAGCAGTGAACGGCAGGGATTAGATGGC.

CDR3 DNA (partial): TGCAGTGCTAGAAGCCCGAACACTGAA. Its translation is CSARSPNTE. The CDR3 as a whole reads CSARSPNTEAFF. The gene calls are TRBV20-1 and TRBJ1-1; D ambiguous. Sequencing ends 3 residues short of the CDR3 end; the germline J gene provides the rest. Looked up from germline, CDR1 is DFQATT and CDR2 is SNEGSKA (reference sequence). V lost 2 bases and J 1 base, leaving 5 bases between the germline ends. This CDR3 spans 12 amino acids.

With respect to this clone: The read comes to an end 3 residues before the CDR3 does, leaving the germline J gene to fill in the end. The sample contains more than one DNA sequence encoding this CDR3. J is TRBJ2-4 and V is TRBV5-1; TRBD1 might be the D (6 bases). The CDR3 contains 14 residues. CDR1 and CDR2 (germline): SGHRS, YFSETQ. The part of the CDR3 DNA that was read is TGCGCCAGCAGCTCAGGACAGACACAAGAGACT. Protein product: CASSSGQTQET. The complete CDR3 sequence is CASSSGQTQETQYF.

Note on this clone: The observed sequence ends 3 residues before the CDR3 terminus, with the missing tail filled in from the germline J gene. The rearrangement joins TRBV6-2 or TRBV6-3 to TRBJ2-3; 8 nucleotides align to TRBD1. The germline CDR1 and CDR2 sequences are MNHEY and SVGEGT. V was pared by 6 bases and J by 3 bases, with 8 bases of the junction left unmatched. CDR3 length: 15 amino acids. CDR3: CASSRDRDRTDTQYF. CDR3 DNA (partial): TGTGCCAGCAGCCGCGACCGGGACAGGACAGATACG.

On this clone: From the germline J gene comes the end of the CDR3, since the read stops 3 residues before it. The same CDR3 arises from other DNA sequences in this sample as well. This chain uses TRBV18 with TRBJ2-7, with a weak D call TRBD1 (7 bases). This CDR3 has 15 residues. Germline V gene sequence: CDR1 KGHSH, CDR2 LQKENI. The V and J ends lost 6 bases and 4 bases respectively, with 19 bases between them. CDR3 in amino acids: CASSPAGGPAYEQYF. The DNA read from the CDR3 is TGTGCCAGCTCTCCAGCAGGGGGGCCGGCATACGAG.

Partial CDR3 DNA: TGCGCCAGCAGCTCCGAACTAGCGGGGGGGGGAGAGACC. Amino acids: CASSSELAGGGET. The CDR3 in its entirety is CASSSELAGGGETYTF. V is TRBV5-1 and J is TRBJ1-2; D perhaps matches TRBD1 (5 bases). The CDR3 is cut off 3 residues early in the read; its end comes from the germline J gene. The CDR3 spans 16 residues. CDR1 is SGHRS and CDR2 is YFSETQ in the germline V gene.

A note on this clone: Read coverage stops 3 residues before the CDR3 terminus; the germline J gene supplies the remainder. Other DNA sequences from this sample encode an identical CDR3 as well. The chain joins TRBV5-1 to TRBJ2-7; D possibly corresponds to TRBD1 (6 bases). V was pared by 3 bases and J by 1 base, with 17 bases between. There are 16 residues in the CDR3. In germline, CDR1 is SGHRS, CDR2 YFSETQ. The CDR3 loop reads CASSSSTGSISYEQYF. CDR3 DNA (partial): TGCGCCAGCAGCTCCTCTACAGGGTCGATATCCTACGAG.

Comments on this clone: Sequencing ends 3 residues short of the CDR3 end; the germline J gene provides the rest. The chain carries TRBV20-1 and TRBJ1-2, with TRBD1 identical over 7 bases. Trimming removed 2 bases from V and 4 bases from J; junction bases left unmatched: 7. The CDR3 is 14 residues long. CDR1 and CDR2 (germline): DFQATT, SNEGSKA (reference sequence). The CDR3 region is CSARIQGYGYGYTF. The sequenced part of the CDR3 DNA is TGCAGTGCTAGAATACAGGGGTACGGCTATGGC.

Regarding this clone: The read halts 3 residues ahead of the CDR3 end, with the missing end drawn from the germline J gene. The V call is TRBV5-4, the J call TRBJ2-5; TRBD1 agrees at 11 bases. The V and J ends lost 4 bases and 2 bases, in that order; junction bases with no gene match: 4. Germline CDR1 reads SGHNT; CDR2 reads YYREEE (reference sequence). The CDR3 is 15 residues long. This CDR3 is CASSPGTGGQETQYF. CDR3 DNA (partial): TGTGCCAGCAGCCCGGGGACAGGGGGGCAAGAGACC.

Comment on this clone: An end of the junction does not agree with germline; a read error may underlie this. The read stops 3 residues short of the end of the CDR3; the missing end is completed from the germline J gene. Other DNA sequences in the same sample also yield this CDR3. This rearrangement joins TRBV5-1 to TRBJ1-3, with TRBD1 as a possible D gene (6 bases). Looked up from germline, CDR1 is SGHRS and CDR2 is YFSETQ. This CDR3 is built from 14 residues. This CDR3 reads CASSPRTDGNTIYF. The sequenced CDR3 bases are TGCGCCAGCAGCCCCCGGACAGATGGAAACACG. Based on the CDR3 plus reference TRBV5-1 and TRBJ1-3, the full variable domain is KAGVTQTPRYLIKTRGQQVTLSCSPISGHRSVSWYQQTPGQGLQFLFEYFSETQRNKGNFPGRFSGRQFSNSRSEMNVSTLELGDSALYLCASSPRTDGNTIYFGEGSWLTVV.

On this clone: Sequencing ends 3 residues short of the CDR3 end; the germline J gene provides the rest. The chain links TRBV20-1 to TRBJ2-5, with D perhaps matching TRBD2 (7 bases). There are 17 residues in the CDR3. The germline V gene encodes CDR1 DFQATT and CDR2 SNEGSKA (reference sequence). V lost 3 bases and J 2 bases, leaving 22 bases between the germline ends. The CDR3 loop reads CSASGVRRGALQETQYF. CDR3 DNA (partial): TGCAGTGCTAGTGGGGTTCGACGGGGGGCCCTTCAAGAGACC.

Regarding this clone: The CDR3 goes on 3 residues after the read ends, and that part is filled in from the germline J gene. V and J are TRBV11-1 and TRBJ2-3, with D maybe TRBD2 (5 bases). Trimming stripped 5 bases from V and 5 bases from J, with 14 bases between. Germline loops: CDR1 SGHAT, CDR2 FQDESV (reference sequence). The CDR3 loop spans 14 amino acids. CDR3 residues: CASSALDRGDTQYF. The part of the CDR3 DNA that was read is TGTGCCAGCAGCGCCCTTGATCGGGGAGATACG.

A remark on this clone: Read data end 3 residues before the CDR3 end; the end is taken from the germline J gene. The chain carries TRBV7-8 and TRBJ2-2, with D possibly TRBD1 on 6 matching bases. This CDR3 contains 15 residues. Germline V gene data show CDR1 as SGHVS and CDR2 as FQNEAQ. CDR3 residues: CASSLGSGTNEKLFF. CDR3 DNA, as far as it was read: TGTGCCAGCAGCTTAGGTTCAGGGACAAATGAAAAG. Full variable domain (rest looked up from reference TRBV7-8 and TRBJ2-2): GAGVSQSPRYKVAKRGQDVALRCDPISGHVSLFWYQQALGQGPEFLTYFQNEAQLDKSGLPSDRFFAERPEGSVSTLKIQRTQQEDSAVYLCASSLGSGTNEKLFFGEGSRLTVL.

A remark on this clone: Coverage ceases 3 residues before the CDR3 finishes, and the germline J gene fills in the end. J is TRBJ1-2 and V is TRBV19; D is ambiguous. The CDR3 length is 11 residues. Trimming pared 8 bases from V and 7 bases from J, leaving 11 bases between. From germline, CDR1 is LNHDA and CDR2 SQIVND (reference sequence). This chain's CDR3 is CASRSGSGYTF. CDR3 DNA, as far as it was read: TGTGCCAGTCGGTCAGGCTCTGGC.

Worth noting for this clone: The read terminates 3 residues ahead of where the CDR3 ends, so the germline J gene completes it. This sequence joins TRBV24-1 and TRBJ2-7; the D gene is possibly TRBD1 (5 bases). Looked up from germline, CDR1 is KGHDR and CDR2 is SFDVKD. Between the trimmed V and J ends, which lost 2 bases and 2 bases, there was a span of 18 bases. The CDR3 has 17 amino acids. The CDR3 region is CATSDWTPELFPYEQYF. The sequenced part of the CDR3 DNA is TGTGCCACCAGTGATTGGACACCGGAACTTTTTCCCTACGAG.

As concerns this clone: The read falls 3 residues short of the CDR3 end, and the missing part is taken from the germline J gene. V is TRBV19 and J is TRBJ2-4; D may be TRBD1 (8 bases). In germline, CDR1 is LNHDA, CDR2 SQIVND (reference sequence). This CDR3 is built from 16 residues. The CDR3: CASSGQGGAGGQPQYF. The CDR3 bases that were read are TGTGCCAGTAGTGGACAGGGAGGGGCCGGGGGTCAGCCT.

Comment on this clone: Read coverage stops 3 residues before the CDR3 terminus; the germline J gene supplies the remainder. The genes are TRBV2 and TRBJ2-4; the D is unclear. From germline, CDR1 is SNHLY and CDR2 FYNNEI. CDR3 length: 14 residues. The CDR3 spells CASSVIETNYGQYF. The covered CDR3 bases are TGTGCCAGCAGCGTCATAGAAACTAACTATGGT.

CDR3 residues: CASSSQTNYGYTF. Partial CDR3 DNA: TGCGCCAGCAGCTCCCAAACTAACTATGGC. The chain is built from TRBV5-1 and TRBJ1-2; unclear D gene. The read finishes 3 residues shy of the CDR3 end, and the germline J gene is used to complete it. Germline lookup yields CDR1 SGHRS and CDR2 YFSETQ. Trimming left V 3 bases short and J 0 bases short, with 6 bases between. CDR3 length: 13 amino acids.

On this clone itself: The read ends 3 residues shy of where the CDR3 ends; the end is completed using the germline J gene. The chain links TRBV2 to TRBJ2-1; TRBD1 matches 9 bases. V was pared by 7 bases and J by 7 bases, with 5 bases of the junction left unmatched. The germline V gene has CDR1 SNHLY and CDR2 FYNNEI. This CDR3 spans 13 amino acids. This CDR3 is CASKGTGSNEQFF. CDR3 bases read: TGTGCCAGCAAAGGGACAGGGAGTAATGAG.

As regards this clone: The CDR3 goes on 3 residues after the read ends, and that part is filled in from the germline J gene. The sample holds other DNA sequences that translate to the same CDR3. The chain links TRBV19 to TRBJ1-2, with TRBD1 as a possible D gene (6 bases). CDR1 and CDR2 from the germline V gene are LNHDA and SQIVND (reference sequence). This CDR3 region has 16 residues. The CDR3 reads CASRALIAGGKDTYTF. Incomplete CDR3 DNA: TGTGCCAGTAGAGCCCTCATAGCGGGGGGCAAAGATACC.

This clone is classed as medium-sized by frequency. The read stops 3 residues short of the end of the CDR3; the missing end is completed from the germline J gene. The rearrangement uses TRBV20-1 and TRBJ2-3; 8 bases are shared with TRBD1. Germline CDR1 reads DFQATT; CDR2 reads SNEGSKA (reference sequence). The CDR3 runs to 16 residues. V was clipped by 3 bases and J by 2 bases; unmatched bases: 10. CDR3 DNA, as far as it was read: TGCAGTGCTAGCAGTCTCGACAGGGGATTCACAGATACG. Its protein is CSASSLDRGFTDT. Given in full, the CDR3 is CSASSLDRGFTDTQYF.